Listed here is a single T cell receptor beta chain. This CDR3 region has 15 residues. Germline lookup yields CDR1 SGHNT and CDR2 YYREEE (reference sequence). V shed 4 bases and J 1 base; nucleotides not matched to a gene: 2. In the source study's methods: Amplification of reference gene primers was used by the study to estimate nucleated cell counts. The method was immunoSEQ multiplex PCR; TCRdb's version includes in-frame clones alone and lacks a portion of them. V, J and clone size are those of that table, while D and trimming were read from the DNA. The repertoire has 58,000 or so clones, 78% of them found once; the top ten carry nearly 5%. The source of the sample is a study of blood T cell repertoires in COVID-19. Study-wide context: Italy, Spain and the United States were the sources of the convalescent and acute COVID-19 samples. PBMCs, B-cell-depleted T cells, or T cells provided the cDNA or gDNA that made up the material.

The sequence derives from a human donor in a cohort sampled during active COVID-19. The sample comprised peripheral blood. The rearrangement links TRBV5-4 to TRBJ2-4; 10 nucleotides line up with TRBD2. For the CDR3, the DNA is TGTGCCAGCAGCCCGGGACTAGCGGCCAAAAACATTCAGTACTTC. Translating gives CASSPGLAAKNIQYF. Full variable domain (remainder filled in from reference TRBV5-4 and TRBJ2-4): ETGVTQSPTHLIKTRGQQVTLRCSSQSGHNTVSWYQQALGQGPQFIFQYYREEENGRGNFPPRFSGLQFPNYSSELNVNALELDDSALYLCASSPGLAAKNIQYFGAGTRLSVL.